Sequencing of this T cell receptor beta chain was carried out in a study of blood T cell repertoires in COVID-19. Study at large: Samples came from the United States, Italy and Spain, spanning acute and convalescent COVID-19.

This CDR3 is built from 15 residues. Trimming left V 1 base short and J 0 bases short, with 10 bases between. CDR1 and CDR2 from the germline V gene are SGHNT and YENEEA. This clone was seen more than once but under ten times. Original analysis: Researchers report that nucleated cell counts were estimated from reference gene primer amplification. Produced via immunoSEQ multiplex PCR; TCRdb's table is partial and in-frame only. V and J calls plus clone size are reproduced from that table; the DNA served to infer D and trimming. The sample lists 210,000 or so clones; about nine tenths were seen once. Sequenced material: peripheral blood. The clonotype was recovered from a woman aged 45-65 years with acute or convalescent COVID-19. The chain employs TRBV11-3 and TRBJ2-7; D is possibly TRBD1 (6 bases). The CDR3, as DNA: TGTGCCAGCAGCTTAGGCCAGGGGTACTCCTACGAGCAGTACTTC. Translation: CASSLGQGYSYEQYF.